Listed below are T cell receptor beta chains from one sample, sequenced in a study of neurological immune-mediated disorders. MiXCR, applied by TCRdb to the 5' RACE reads, yields one record per CDR3 protein. The sample records tens of thousands of distinct CDR3 sequences, about 4% being singletons. Sequencing was performed on PBMCs. These receptors were collected from a man aged 50 to 59 with multiple sclerosis. The CDR3 runs from the conserved cysteine through the conserved F or W. Each record gives: V gene, clone size, J gene, D gene, CDR3 protein, CDR3 DNA. D genes are given only for firm matches. Clone size is not always given. Where it is, it says once, few, many or a class for expanded clones.

V gene: TRBV29-1; clone size: NA; J gene: TRBJ2-3; D gene: TRBD1; CDR3 protein: CSSNRGSSDTQYF; CDR3 DNA: TGCAGCAGCAACAGGGGGTCCTCAGATACGCAGTATTTT
V gene: TRBV6-5; clone size: many; J gene: TRBJ1-2; D gene: TRBD1; CDR3 protein: CASRPRGRRDGYTF; CDR3 DNA: TGTGCCAGCAGGCCTAGGGGGCGACGAGACGGCTACACCTTC
V gene: TRBV4-1; clone size: many; J gene: TRBJ1-2; D gene: NA; CDR3 protein: CASSQDPRGYGYTF; CDR3 DNA: TGCGCCAGCAGCCAAGATCCCCGAGGCTATGGCTACACCTTC
V gene: TRBV28; clone size: many; J gene: TRBJ1-6; D gene: NA; CDR3 protein: CASRPSSYNSPLHF; CDR3 DNA: TGTGCCAGTCGGCCGAGCTCCTATAATTCACCCCTCCACTTT
V gene: TRBV20-1; clone size: many; J gene: TRBJ2-3; D gene: NA; CDR3 protein: CSARQWTGTDTQYF; CDR3 DNA: TGCAGTGCTAGGCAATGGACAGGCACAGATACGCAGTATTTT
V gene: TRBV15; clone size: many; J gene: TRBJ1-5; D gene: NA; CDR3 protein: CATSRRARGEAQPQNF; CDR3 DNA: TGTGCCACCAGCAGACGAGCCAGGGGTGAGGCTCAGCCCCAGAATTTT
V gene: TRBV2; clone size: NA; J gene: TRBJ2-1; D gene: TRBD2; CDR3 protein: CASSETGGTSGFNEQFF; CDR3 DNA: TGTGCCAGCAGTGAAACGGGGGGGACTAGCGGGTTTAATGAGCAGTTCTTC
V gene: TRBV5-1; clone size: NA; J gene: TRBJ1-3; D gene: TRBD1; CDR3 protein: CASSLGTGQGRTIYF; CDR3 DNA: TGCGCCAGCAGCTTGGGGACAGGCCAAGGAAGAACCATATATTTT
V gene: TRBV6-5; clone size: many; J gene: TRBJ1-6; D gene: NA; CDR3 protein: CASSYRDNNSPLHF; CDR3 DNA: TGTGCCAGCAGTTACAGAGATAATAATTCACCCCTCCACTTT
V gene: TRBV3-1; clone size: many; J gene: TRBJ1-5; D gene: NA; CDR3 protein: CASSQDRQSGQPQNF; CDR3 DNA: TGTGCCAGCAGCCAAGATAGGCAGAGCGGGCAGCCCCAGAATTTT
V gene: TRBV29-1; clone size: many; J gene: TRBJ2-3; D gene: NA; CDR3 protein: CSVAPGSAGDTQYF; CDR3 DNA: TGCAGCGTTGCCCCCGGGTCTGCGGGAGATACGCAGTATTTT
V gene: TRBV28; clone size: many; J gene: TRBJ2-7; D gene: TRBD1; CDR3 protein: CASRRAGQGAYEQYF; CDR3 DNA: TGTGCCAGCAGACGTGCGGGACAGGGGGCCTACGAGCAGTACTTC
V gene: TRBV4-1; clone size: many; J gene: TRBJ2-1; D gene: NA; CDR3 protein: CASSPVYPAYNEQFF; CDR3 DNA: TGCGCCAGCAGCCCAGTTTACCCTGCTTACAATGAGCAGTTCTTC
V gene: TRBV28; clone size: many; J gene: TRBJ2-1; D gene: TRBD2; CDR3 protein: CASKGAGGSSSYNEQFF; CDR3 DNA: TGTGCCAGCAAGGGTGCGGGAGGTTCTAGCTCCTACAATGAGCAGTTCTTC
V gene: TRBV9; clone size: few; J gene: TRBJ2-3; D gene: NA; CDR3 protein: CASSVLKRDTQYF; CDR3 DNA: TGTGCCAGCAGCGTTCTCAAGCGAGATACGCAGTATTTT
V gene: TRBV12-3/TRBV12-4; clone size: many; J gene: TRBJ2-1; D gene: NA; CDR3 protein: CASSFKVNEQFF; CDR3 DNA: TGTGCCAGCAGTTTTAAGGTCAATGAGCAGTTCTTC
V gene: TRBV5-1; clone size: many; J gene: TRBJ1-1; D gene: NA; CDR3 protein: CASSLALAGDPEAFF; CDR3 DNA: TGCGCCAGCAGCTTGGCCTTGGCAGGGGATCCTGAAGCTTTCTTT
V gene: TRBV5-1; clone size: NA; J gene: TRBJ2-3; D gene: TRBD2; CDR3 protein: CASSLAAGGVDTQYF; CDR3 DNA: TGCGCCAGCAGCTTGGCCGCTGGGGGGGTTGATACGCAGTATTTT
V gene: TRBV4-1; clone size: many; J gene: TRBJ2-1; D gene: NA; CDR3 protein: CASSQEEEGPEQFF; CDR3 DNA: TGCGCCAGCAGCCAAGAAGAGGAGGGTCCTGAGCAGTTCTTC
V gene: TRBV7-2; clone size: many; J gene: TRBJ2-3; D gene: NA; CDR3 protein: CASSLFGADTQYF; CDR3 DNA: TGTGCCAGCAGCTTGTTCGGCGCAGATACGCAGTATTTT
V gene: TRBV5-1; clone size: many; J gene: TRBJ2-7; D gene: NA; CDR3 protein: CASSLGQYEQYF; CDR3 DNA: TGCGCCAGCAGCTTGGGACAGTACGAGCAGTACTTC
V gene: TRBV25-1; clone size: many; J gene: TRBJ2-1; D gene: NA; CDR3 protein: CASSVGIGNEQFF; CDR3 DNA: TGTGCCAGCAGTGTGGGGATAGGGAATGAGCAGTTCTTC
V gene: TRBV9; clone size: NA; J gene: TRBJ2-1; D gene: NA; CDR3 protein: CASSVGGSFSYNEQFF; CDR3 DNA: TGTGCCAGCAGCGTAGGGGGGAGTTTCTCCTACAATGAGCAGTTCTTC
V gene: TRBV6-5; clone size: many; J gene: TRBJ2-7; D gene: NA; CDR3 protein: CASSYSQFYEQYF; CDR3 DNA: TGTGCCAGCAGTTACTCCCAATTCTACGAGCAGTACTTC
V gene: TRBV7-9; clone size: many; J gene: TRBJ1-4; D gene: NA; CDR3 protein: CASSSGGEKLFF; CDR3 DNA: TGTGCCAGCAGCTCCGGGGGGGAAAAACTGTTTTTT
V gene: TRBV11-2; clone size: many; J gene: TRBJ2-1; D gene: TRBD2; CDR3 protein: CASSLFLAGGRTYNEQFF; CDR3 DNA: TGTGCCAGCAGCTTATTCCTAGCGGGGGGCCGAACCTACAATGAGCAGTTCTTC
V gene: TRBV20-1; clone size: many; J gene: TRBJ2-7; D gene: NA; CDR3 protein: CSARTTIYEQYF; CDR3 DNA: TGCAGTGCTAGAACCACCATTTACGAGCAGTACTTC
V gene: TRBV20-1; clone size: many; J gene: TRBJ2-7; D gene: TRBD1; CDR3 protein: CSALGQGSSYEQYF; CDR3 DNA: TGCAGTGCACTGGGACAGGGGTCATCCTACGAGCAGTACTTC
V gene: TRBV12-3/TRBV12-4; clone size: NA; J gene: TRBJ1-1; D gene: NA; CDR3 protein: CASSFSTNTEAFF; CDR3 DNA: TGTGCCAGCAGTTTCTCAACGAACACTGAAGCTTTCTTT
V gene: TRBV3-1; clone size: few; J gene: TRBJ1-2; D gene: TRBD1; CDR3 protein: CASSRQGNYGYTF; CDR3 DNA: TGTGCCAGCAGCCGACAGGGGAACTATGGCTACACCTTC
V gene: TRBV7-8; clone size: many; J gene: TRBJ1-5; D gene: NA; CDR3 protein: CASSFPNPHVINQPQHF; CDR3 DNA: TGTGCCAGCAGCTTCCCGAACCCGCACGTTATCAATCAGCCCCAGCATTTT
V gene: TRBV4-1; clone size: few; J gene: TRBJ2-1; D gene: TRBD2; CDR3 protein: CASSQAIAGGLNEQFF; CDR3 DNA: TGCGCCAGCAGCCAAGCAATAGCGGGAGGACTCAATGAGCAGTTCTTC
V gene: TRBV5-1; clone size: many; J gene: TRBJ1-1; D gene: NA; CDR3 protein: CASSLMGVNTEAFF; CDR3 DNA: TGCGCCAGCAGCTTGATGGGGGTGAACACTGAAGCTTTCTTT
V gene: TRBV5-1; clone size: few; J gene: TRBJ2-7; D gene: NA; CDR3 protein: CASRQERFSYEQYF; CDR3 DNA: TGCGCCAGCAGACAGGAGAGATTTTCCTACGAGCAGTACTTC
V gene: TRBV15; clone size: many; J gene: TRBJ1-2; D gene: TRBD1; CDR3 protein: CATSRDMDRVRDGYTF; CDR3 DNA: TGTGCCACCAGCAGAGATATGGACAGGGTACGGGATGGCTACACCTTC
V gene: TRBV20-1; clone size: many; J gene: TRBJ1-5; D gene: NA; CDR3 protein: CSASEVTDYNQPQHF; CDR3 DNA: TGCAGTGCTAGTGAGGTCACAGACTACAATCAGCCCCAGCATTTT
V gene: TRBV12-3/TRBV12-4; clone size: many; J gene: TRBJ2-1; D gene: TRBD2; CDR3 protein: CASSPSGRAGYNEQFF; CDR3 DNA: TGTGCCAGCAGTCCTAGCGGGAGGGCCGGGTACAATGAGCAGTTCTTC
V gene: TRBV29-1; clone size: NA; J gene: TRBJ2-7; D gene: NA; CDR3 protein: CSAQTGGSYEQYF; CDR3 DNA: TGCAGCGCCCAGACAGGAGGATCCTACGAGCAGTACTTC
V gene: TRBV27; clone size: few; J gene: TRBJ1-2; D gene: NA; CDR3 protein: CASSLTDEYGYTF; CDR3 DNA: TGTGCCAGCAGTTTAACGGACGAGTATGGCTACACCTTC
V gene: TRBV20-1; clone size: few; J gene: TRBJ2-7; D gene: NA; CDR3 protein: CSAGGQMSYEQYF; CDR3 DNA: TGCAGTGCGGGGGGACAAATGTCCTACGAGCAGTACTTC
V gene: TRBV5-6; clone size: many; J gene: TRBJ2-5; D gene: TRBD1; CDR3 protein: CASTYRDRVRREYF; CDR3 DNA: TGTGCCAGCACCTACCGGGACAGGGTTAGGAGGGAGTACTTC
V gene: TRBV20-1; clone size: many; J gene: TRBJ2-1; D gene: NA; CDR3 protein: CSAPAGNEQFF; CDR3 DNA: TGCAGTGCTCCAGCAGGGAATGAGCAGTTCTTC
V gene: TRBV20-1; clone size: many; J gene: TRBJ1-2; D gene: NA; CDR3 protein: CSALGLVGLGYGYTF; CDR3 DNA: TGCAGTGCTCTAGGGCTAGTAGGGTTGGGCTATGGCTACACCTTC
V gene: TRBV20-1; clone size: many; J gene: TRBJ2-3; D gene: NA; CDR3 protein: CSALRLLTDTQYF; CDR3 DNA: TGCAGTGCTCTTCGACTCCTCACAGATACGCAGTATTTT
V gene: TRBV5-5; clone size: many; J gene: TRBJ2-1; D gene: NA; CDR3 protein: CASSWAGTLNNEQFF; CDR3 DNA: TGTGCCAGCAGCTGGGCGGGGACTCTAAACAATGAGCAGTTCTTC
V gene: TRBV12-3/TRBV12-4; clone size: many; J gene: TRBJ1-4; D gene: NA; CDR3 protein: CASSRDSLNEKLFF; CDR3 DNA: TGTGCCAGCAGTCGTGACAGCCTGAATGAAAAACTGTTTTTT
V gene: TRBV20-1; clone size: NA; J gene: TRBJ2-5; D gene: TRBD2; CDR3 protein: CSSRTGGLETQYF; CDR3 DNA: TGCAGTTCCCGGACGGGGGGGCTCGAGACCCAGTACTTC
V gene: TRBV20-1; clone size: NA; J gene: TRBJ2-1; D gene: NA; CDR3 protein: CSARKYNEQFF; CDR3 DNA: TGCAGTGCTCGGAAGTACAATGAGCAGTTCTTC
V gene: TRBV29-1; clone size: NA; J gene: TRBJ2-3; D gene: NA; CDR3 protein: CSVEVGLSTDTQYF; CDR3 DNA: TGCAGCGTTGAGGTAGGGCTCAGCACAGATACGCAGTATTTT
V gene: TRBV6-1; clone size: NA; J gene: TRBJ1-1; D gene: NA; CDR3 protein: CASSEAENTEAFF; CDR3 DNA: TGTGCCAGCAGTGAAGCGGAGAACACTGAAGCTTTCTTT
V gene: TRBV13; clone size: few; J gene: TRBJ2-3; D gene: NA; CDR3 protein: CASSTRQTFDTQYF; CDR3 DNA: TGTGCCAGCAGCACCCGACAGACATTCGATACGCAGTATTTT
V gene: TRBV4-1; clone size: many; J gene: TRBJ1-2; D gene: NA; CDR3 protein: CASSQALNYGYTF; CDR3 DNA: TGCGCCAGCAGCCAAGCGCTTAACTATGGCTACACCTTC